The rows below give T cell receptor beta chains drawn from one sample of a study of blood T cell repertoires in COVID-19. Clones were read by immunoSEQ multiplex PCR, and TCRdb kept only the in-frame ones, dropping some. The table lists under 200,000 clones, roughly 78% of them singletons. The specimen sequenced was peripheral blood. The receptors stem from a man between 65 and 79 years old with active or convalescent COVID-19. Both conserved end residues are part of each CDR3. D genes are given only for firm matches. Rows give clone size only sometimes, using once, few, many, or a class for an expanded clone.

clone_size	v_call	j_call	d_call	cdr3_nt	cdr3_aa
once	TRBV30	TRBJ1-2	TRBD1	TGTGCCTGGGCCGGGACAGGGGGTGGTGGCTACACCTTC	CAWAGTGGGGYTF
NA	TRBV5-1	TRBJ2-2	NA	TGCGCCAGCAGCTTGCGCGGCAGGGGAAGCACCGGGGAGCTGTTTTTT	CASSLRGRGSTGELFF
NA	TRBV20-1	TRBJ1-1	NA	TGCAGTGCTAGTCCAGGTTTTATGAACACTGAAGCTTTCTTT	CSASPGFMNTEAFF
few	TRBV18	TRBJ1-2	TRBD1	TGTGCCAGCTCACCCGACAGGGGCGTCATCTATGGCTACACCTTC	CASSPDRGVIYGYTF
NA	TRBV4-3	TRBJ2-7	NA	TGCGCCAGCAGCCAAGAAGGAGGGTCCGAGCAGTACTTC	CASSQEGGSEQYF
NA	TRBV5-4	TRBJ2-2	NA	TGTGCCAGCAGCTTGGAGGTGATTCAGGGGTCGTCGAACACCGGGGAGCTGTTTTTT	CASSLEVIQGSSNTGELFF
NA	TRBV7-6	TRBJ2-1	NA	TGTGCCAGCAGTCTATCCGGGTTAGTGAAACACAATGAGCAGTTCTTC	CASSLSGLVKHNEQFF
NA	TRBV19	TRBJ1-4	NA	TGTGCCAGTAGTACGGGAGATTATGGTGAAAAACTGTTTTTT	CASSTGDYGEKLFF
NA	TRBV7-2	TRBJ1-2	TRBD1	TGTGCCAGCAGCAAGCAGGGGGCCGGCGATGGCTACACCTTC	CASSKQGAGDGYTF
NA	TRBV4-1	TRBJ2-4	TRBD1	TGCGCCAGCAGCCTCCATAGGCAGGGACAGGGGGAATTAGCCAAAAACATTCAGTACTTC	CASSLHRQGQGELAKNIQYF
NA	TRBV27	TRBJ2-5	NA	TGTGCCGTCTGGGGGCGGAAGGGAGAGACCCAGTACTTC	CAVWGRKGETQYF
NA	TRBV5-1	TRBJ2-7	TRBD1	TGCGCCAGCAGCTTCATACAGGGGAGCTCCTACGAGCAGTACTTC	CASSFIQGSSYEQYF
NA	TRBV2	TRBJ2-1	NA	TGTGCCTCAATAAGGGGACTGCCGTACAATGAGCAGTTCTTC	CASIRGLPYNEQFF
NA	TRBV20-1	TRBJ2-1	TRBD2	TGCAGTGCTAGTAGGGTAGCGGGGGCCTACAATGAGCAGTTCTTC	CSASRVAGAYNEQFF
NA	TRBV5-1	TRBJ1-6	TRBD1	TGCGCCAGCAGCTTGGTCACAGGGGGGAATTCACCCCTCCACTTT	CASSLVTGGNSPLHF
NA	TRBV18	TRBJ2-7	TRBD2	TGTGCCAGCTCACCGGAACTAGCGGGGGGCGAGCAGTACTTC	CASSPELAGGEQYF
NA	TRBV27	TRBJ2-3	TRBD2	TGTGCCAGCAGTTTATTCAGCGGGAGCGGCCCAGATACGCAGTATTTT	CASSLFSGSGPDTQYF
NA	TRBV9	TRBJ2-6	TRBD1	TGTGCCAGCAGCGTAGGGACAGGGGGAGGTTGGTCTGGGGCCAACGTCCTGACTTTC	CASSVGTGGGWSGANVLTF
few	TRBV5-1	TRBJ2-2	NA	TGCGCCAGCAGTCTGATTACTAGCCTTAACACCGGGGAGCTGTTTTTT	CASSLITSLNTGELFF
NA	TRBV5-5	TRBJ1-2	TRBD1	TGTGCCAGCAGCGTGGCAGCCGGGACAGGGATTGGTAACTATGGCTACACCTTC	CASSVAAGTGIGNYGYTF